This record looks at one TCR beta chain sequence and its context. Its antigen is still unknown. At one end, the junction sequence differs from germline, possibly due to a read error. This sample stems from a study of blood T cells in healthy people across ages. Findings and caveats of the study: The fall in TCR beta diversity per million T cells was roughly linear with age.

The V gene's germline CDR1 is SGHVS and CDR2 FNYEAQ. CDR3 length: 14 amino acids. Sample-barcoded 5' priming and a J-beta primer mix drove a second PCR of 7 to 11 cycles. TCRdb processed the 5' RACE reads anew with MiXCR; each CDR3 protein has one entry. This sample carries 1,800,000 or so distinct CDR3 sequences, around 42% of them seen once, and the ten largest clones take under 30%. Sequenced input: blood. The chain employs TRBV7-6 and TRBJ2-2, with 7 positions matching TRBD2. The TCR originated in a human donor in good health. The CDR3 DNA follows: TGTGCCAGCAGCGAGACGGACGTGGGGGGGGAGCCGTTTTTT. Translating it yields CASSETDVGGEPFF.